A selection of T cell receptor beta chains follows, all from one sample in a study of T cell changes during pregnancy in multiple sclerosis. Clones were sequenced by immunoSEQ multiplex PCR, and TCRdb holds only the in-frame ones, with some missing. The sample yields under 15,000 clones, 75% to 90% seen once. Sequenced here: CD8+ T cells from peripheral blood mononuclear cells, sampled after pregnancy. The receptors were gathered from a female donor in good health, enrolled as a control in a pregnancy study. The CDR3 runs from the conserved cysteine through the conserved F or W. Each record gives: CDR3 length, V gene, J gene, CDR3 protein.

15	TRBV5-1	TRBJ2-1	CASSLASGGYNEQFF
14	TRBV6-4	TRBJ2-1	CASSAGGEGNEQFF
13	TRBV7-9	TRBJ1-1	CASTAGDGPITFF
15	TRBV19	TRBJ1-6	CASSIAGRGNSPLHF
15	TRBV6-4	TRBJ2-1	CASSEAGGSYNEQFF
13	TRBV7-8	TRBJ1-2	CASSLARGYGYTF
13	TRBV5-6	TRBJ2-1	CASSLDNNNEQFF
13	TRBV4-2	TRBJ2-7	CASRGLATYEQYF
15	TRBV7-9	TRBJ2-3	CASSTLAGGPDTQYF
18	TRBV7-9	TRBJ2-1	CASSLPLAGGPFYNEQFF
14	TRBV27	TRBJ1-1	CASSLYNMNTEAFF
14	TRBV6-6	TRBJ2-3	CASSLQGLSDTQYF
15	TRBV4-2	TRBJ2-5	CASSQQRGGQETQYF
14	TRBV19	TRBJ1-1	CASSTGGRNTEAFF
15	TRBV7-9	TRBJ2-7	CASSLVGSDTYEQYF
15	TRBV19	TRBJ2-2	CASSTLAGVTGELFF
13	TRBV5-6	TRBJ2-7	CASSAGQIYEQYF